This passage covers 20 T cell receptor beta chains from one sample sequenced in a study of CD8+ T cells in alopecia areata. The treatment is: oral pan-JAK inhibitor, 5-10 mg twice daily. Extracted RNA was reverse transcribed, and the resulting cDNA served as sequencing template. Measured with immunoSEQ multiplex PCR; TCRdb has only the in-frame clones, and not every one. Of 180,000 or so clones listed, roughly 60% were seen once; the top ten hold 16%. The sample in question was CD4+ T cells sorted from blood, obtained between weeks 55 and 70, from a patient treated with tofacitinib. The receptors were sampled from a human donor with alopecia areata.

This clone was detected only a few times. V usage is TRBV10-3 and J usage is TRBJ2-3, with 7 positions matching TRBD1. The CDR3 is made up of 17 amino acids. V shed 0 bases and J 1 base; nucleotides not matched to a gene: 7. Germline V gives CDR1 ENHRY, CDR2 SYGVKD. CDR3 sequence (DNA): TGTGCCATCAGTGAGTCCCCCCTGACAGGGCGCACAGATACGCAGTATTTT. Amino acid sequence: CAISESPLTGRTDTQYF.

V usage is TRBV29-1 and J usage is TRBJ2-1; a weak D match, TRBD1 (6 bases). Trimming removed 7 bases from V and 5 bases from J, with 12 bases in between. Germline V lookup: CDR1 SQVTM, CDR2 ANQGSEA. This CDR3 contains 12 residues. The CDR3 DNA reads TGCAGCGCCTTGGACAGAAACAATGAGCAGTTCTTC. Translated: CSALDRNNEQFF.

The chain joins TRBV5-6 to TRBJ2-2; D is unclear. Germline V gene lookup returns CDR1 SGHDT and CDR2 YYEEEE. This CDR3 is 13 amino acids long. V was clipped by 7 bases and J by 8 bases, with 15 bases between them. The CDR3 loop reads CASLPGPKGELFF. The CDR3 region has the DNA TGTGCCAGCCTCCCTGGCCCTAAAGGGGAGCTGTTTTTT.

The genes are TRBV25-1 and TRBJ2-7, with D possibly TRBD1 on 6 matching bases. Germline CDR1 and CDR2: MGHDK and SYGVNS. This CDR3 is built from 15 residues. Trimming stripped 2 bases from V and 0 bases from J, with 11 bases between. The CDR3 sequence is CASSEGGLGSYEQYF. CDR3 nucleotide sequence: TGTGCCAGCAGTGAAGGGGGCCTTGGCTCCTACGAGCAGTACTTC.

The CDR3 DNA sequence: TGCGCCAGCAGCCCCACGGCAGGGTCCGATGAGCAGTTCTTC. Encoded protein: CASSPTAGSDEQFF. The genes are TRBV5-1 and TRBJ2-1, with TRBD1 as a possible D gene (5 bases). The V gene lost 4 bases and the J gene lost 8 bases, with 16 bases spanning the gap. Germline CDR1 and CDR2: SGHRS and YFSETQ. This CDR3 comprises 14 residues.

This clone was seen a handful of times. The rearrangement links TRBV14 to TRBJ1-2, with D uncertain. CDR1 and CDR2 (germline): SGHDN, FVKESK. The CDR3 sequence is 14 residues long. Trimming took off 0 bases at V and 4 bases at J, with 9 bases between the two ends. The CDR3 DNA is TGTGCCAGCAGCCAAGATCTCCGTGGCTATGGCTACACCTTC. It is translated as CASSQDLRGYGYTF.

The chain combines TRBV7-9 with TRBJ2-7; TRBD1 aligns across 7 bases. CDR1 and CDR2 from the germline V gene are SEHNR and FQNEAQ (reference sequence). Unmatched junction bases numbered 9, after V lost 3 bases and J lost 4 bases. The CDR3 sequence is 15 residues long. The CDR3 DNA is TGTGCCAGCAGCTTCTTCGGGACAGCTTTGTACGAGCAGTACTTC. This codes for CASSFFGTALYEQYF.

The chain couples TRBV4-1 to TRBJ2-5; TRBD1 might be the D (5 bases). The length of the CDR3 is 16 residues. Germline V lookup: CDR1 MGHRA, CDR2 YSYEKL. Trimming removed 1 base at V and 1 base at J, with 13 bases between. CDR3 nucleotide sequence: TGCGCCAGCAGCCAAGCGGGCGCAGGGTCCCAAGAGACCCAGTACTTC. Protein product: CASSQAGAGSQETQYF.

In regard to this clone: One end of the junction varies from germline; a read error may be responsible. The chain is built from TRBV5-6 and TRBJ2-1; 11 bases fit TRBD1. The germline gives CDR1 SGHDT, CDR2 YYEEEE. The CDR3 is made up of 14 amino acids. The CDR3 sequence: CASSLGQGDWEQFF. The CDR3 bases are TGTGCCAGCAGTTTGGGACAGGGGGATTGGGAGCAGTTCTTC.

This clone was found a few times. CDR3 sequence (DNA): TGTGCCAGCAGCCCAGCGGGGCTCGGGGAGACCCAGTACTTC. Amino acids: CASSPAGLGETQYF. The V and J genes are TRBV6-6 and TRBJ2-5, with 7 positions matching TRBD2. Unmatched junction bases numbered 9, after V lost 6 bases and J lost 5 bases. CDR3 length equals 14 residues. From germline, CDR1 is MNHNY and CDR2 SVGAGI (reference sequence).

V usage is TRBV29-1 and J usage is TRBJ1-6; 8 nucleotides agree with TRBD1. V lost 5 bases, J lost 8 bases, and 8 bases stayed unmatched. This CDR3 contains 14 residues. Germline CDR1 reads SQVTM; CDR2 reads ANQGSEA. The CDR3 loop is CSVTTTGADSPLHF. The CDR3 region has the DNA TGCAGCGTTACAACGACAGGGGCTGATTCACCCCTCCACTTT.

This chain links TRBV9 with TRBJ1-2; 8 positions agree with TRBD1. J lost 6 bases, V lost 0 bases, and 10 bases had no gene match. CDR1 is SGDLS, CDR2 YYNGEE, per germline. The CDR3 consists of 16 residues. This CDR3 reads CASSVGVSRGRNGYTF. The CDR3 DNA follows: TGTGCCAGCAGCGTAGGGGTGAGCAGGGGGCGGAATGGCTACACCTTC.

The V and J genes are TRBV7-2 and TRBJ1-5; D gene ambiguous. V was pared by 5 bases and J by 0 bases, with 11 bases between. The CDR3 extends over 15 amino acids. Germline CDR1 and CDR2: SGHTA and FQGNSA. Here the CDR3 reads CASSLRRNSNQPQHF. In nucleotides, the CDR3 is TGTGCCAGCAGCCTCAGACGCAATAGCAATCAGCCCCAGCATTTT. Looking up the rest from reference TRBV7-2 and TRBJ1-5 gives the full variable domain: GAGVSQSPSNKVTEKGKDVELRCDPISGHTALYWYRQSLGQGLEFLIYFQGNSAPDKSGLPSDRFSAERTGGSVSTLTIQRTQQEDSAVYLCASSLRRNSNQPQHFGDGTRLSIL.

V is TRBV19 and J is TRBJ1-2, with TRBD1 identical over 10 bases. Germline trimming cut 8 bases from V and 3 bases from J; bases unmatched to any gene: 9. CDR1 and CDR2 from the germline V gene are LNHDA and SQIVND (reference sequence). The CDR3 totals 15 residues. For the CDR3, the DNA is TGTGCCAGTCTCCCCCGGACAGGGGGTCACTATGGCTACACCTTC. As protein: CASLPRTGGHYGYTF.

V gene TRBV4-1 combines with J gene TRBJ2-7, with unresolved D. V lost 3 bases and J lost 1, with 13 bases in between. The CDR3 totals 15 residues. Germline loops: CDR1 MGHRA, CDR2 YSYEKL. CDR3 coding DNA: TGCGCCAGCAGCCAGACCCCGTCCAGATCCTACGAGCAGTACTTC. It translates to CASSQTPSRSYEQYF.

CDR3 DNA sequence: TGTGCCAGCAGTTACGGCCCCAAAGTTGAGCAGTTCTTC. It specifies CASSYGPKVEQFF. The chain has TRBV6-5 and TRBJ2-1; no clear D gene. Trimming shortened V by 2 bases and J by 9 bases, and 11 bases separated the two germline ends. This CDR3 contains 13 residues. Germline V gene lookup returns CDR1 MNHEY and CDR2 SVGAGI.

In this sample, this clone turned up a few times. This rearrangement joins TRBV10-3 to TRBJ2-3; no firm D call. The CDR3 length is 12 residues. Germline V gene data show CDR1 as ENHRY and CDR2 as SYGVKD. The germline V and J ends were trimmed by 0 bases and 9 bases, with 7 bases remaining between them. The CDR3 sequence is CAISESKLTQYF. In DNA, the CDR3 is TGTGCCATCAGTGAGTCGAAGTTAACGCAGTATTTT.

The V and J genes are TRBV25-1 and TRBJ1-2; D ambiguous. With 1 base removed from V and 6 bases from J, the gap between germline ends came to 6 bases. This CDR3 spans 12 amino acids. Per germline, CDR1 MGHDK and CDR2 SYGVNS. CDR3 sequence (DNA): TGTGCCAGCAGTGAATCCGGGGATGGCTACACCTTC. This gives the protein CASSESGDGYTF.

The DNA of the CDR3 is TGTGCCAGCAGGGCCACAACGGACAGGGGGCCCCGGGGGACTGAAGCTTTCTTT. This sequence encodes CASRATTDRGPRGTEAFF. The chain links TRBV25-1 to TRBJ1-1; TRBD1 agrees at 11 bases. Germline trimming cut 6 bases from V and 5 bases from J; bases unmatched to any gene: 17. Germline V gene sequence: CDR1 MGHDK, CDR2 SYGVNS. The CDR3 contains 18 residues.

The chain uses TRBV30 and TRBJ2-3; TRBD2 agrees at 11 bases. V was pared by 4 bases and J by 3 bases, with 9 bases of the junction left unmatched. Germline V gene data show CDR1 as GTSNPN and CDR2 as SVGIG (reference sequence). The CDR3 loop spans 16 amino acids. CDR3 bases: TGTGCCTGGATCCGCAGACTAGCGGGGATAACAGATACGCAGTATTTT. Residues: CAWIRRLAGITDTQYF.